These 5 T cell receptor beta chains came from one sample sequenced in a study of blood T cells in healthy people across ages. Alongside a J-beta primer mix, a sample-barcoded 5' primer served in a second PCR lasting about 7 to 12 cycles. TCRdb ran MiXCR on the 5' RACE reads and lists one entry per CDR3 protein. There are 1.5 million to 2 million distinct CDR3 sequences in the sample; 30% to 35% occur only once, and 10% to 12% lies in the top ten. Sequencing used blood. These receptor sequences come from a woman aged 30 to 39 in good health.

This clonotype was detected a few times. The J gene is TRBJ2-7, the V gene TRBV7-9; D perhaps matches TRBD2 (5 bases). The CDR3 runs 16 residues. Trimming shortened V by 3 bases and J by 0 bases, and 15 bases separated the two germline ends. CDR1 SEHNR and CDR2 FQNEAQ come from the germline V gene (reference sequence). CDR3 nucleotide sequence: TGTGCCAGCAGCTTCTCGCCCGGGATGTCCTCCTACGAGCAGTACTTC. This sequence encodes CASSFSPGMSSYEQYF.

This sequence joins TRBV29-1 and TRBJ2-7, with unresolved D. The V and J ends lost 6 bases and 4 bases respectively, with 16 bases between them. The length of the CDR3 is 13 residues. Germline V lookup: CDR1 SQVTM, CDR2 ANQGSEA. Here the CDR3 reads CSVGLGLVYEQYF. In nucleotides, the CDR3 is TGCAGCGTGGGGTTAGGTTTGGTTTACGAGCAGTACTTC.

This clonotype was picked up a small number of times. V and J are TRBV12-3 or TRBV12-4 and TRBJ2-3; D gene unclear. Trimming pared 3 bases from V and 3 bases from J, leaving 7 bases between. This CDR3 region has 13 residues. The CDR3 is CASSFTQTDTQYF. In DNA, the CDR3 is TGTGCCAGCAGTTTTACACAAACAGATACGCAGTATTTT.

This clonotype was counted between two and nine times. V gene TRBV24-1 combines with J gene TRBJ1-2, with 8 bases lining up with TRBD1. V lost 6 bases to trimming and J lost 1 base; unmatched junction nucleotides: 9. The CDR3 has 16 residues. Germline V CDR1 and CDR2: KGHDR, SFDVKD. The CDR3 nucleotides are TGTGCCACCAGTAGCGGACAGGGTGGACATAACTATGGCTACACCTTC. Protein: CATSSGQGGHNYGYTF.

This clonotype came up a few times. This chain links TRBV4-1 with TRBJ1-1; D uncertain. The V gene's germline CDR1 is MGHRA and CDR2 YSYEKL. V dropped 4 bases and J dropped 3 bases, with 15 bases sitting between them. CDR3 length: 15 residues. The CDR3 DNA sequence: TGCGCCAGCAGCCGAGGACCGGCCGGCGACACTGAAGCTTTCTTT. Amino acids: CASSRGPAGDTEAFF.